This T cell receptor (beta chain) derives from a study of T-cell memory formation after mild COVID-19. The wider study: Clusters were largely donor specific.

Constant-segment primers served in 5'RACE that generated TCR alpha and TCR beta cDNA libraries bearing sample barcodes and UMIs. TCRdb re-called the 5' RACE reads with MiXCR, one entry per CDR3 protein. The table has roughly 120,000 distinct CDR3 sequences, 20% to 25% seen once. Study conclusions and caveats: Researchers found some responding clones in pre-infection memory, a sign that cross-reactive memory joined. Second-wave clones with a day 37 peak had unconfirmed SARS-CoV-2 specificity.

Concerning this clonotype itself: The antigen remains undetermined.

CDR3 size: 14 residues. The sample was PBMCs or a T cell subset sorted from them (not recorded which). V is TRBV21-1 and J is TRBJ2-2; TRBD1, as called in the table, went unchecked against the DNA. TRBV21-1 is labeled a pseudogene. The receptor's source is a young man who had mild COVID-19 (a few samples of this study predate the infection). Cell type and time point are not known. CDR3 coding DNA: TGTGCCAGCAGCATATCAGGGGTCGCCGGGGAGCTGTTTTTT. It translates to CASSISGVAGELFF.